This T cell receptor (beta chain) was profiled in a study of OX40 agonist ivuxolimab in advanced cancers. Germline loops: CDR1 LNHDA, CDR2 SQIVND (reference sequence). This CDR3 is 16 amino acids long. The data were produced by immunoSEQ multiplex PCR, yet TCRdb's version contains in-frame clones alone and is incomplete. The table lists 55,000 to 75,000 clones, around 86% of them singletons. Details on this clone: A read error may produce the germline difference seen at one junction end.

Here the sequenced sample was CD4+ or CD8+ T cells sorted from blood, taken in a trial of the OX40 agonist ivuxolimab. The TCR sequence derives from an adult with an advanced solid tumor such as melanoma, head and neck, liver or kidney cancer. The V gene is TRBV19, the J gene TRBJ2-5, with 13 bases matching TRBD2. CDR3 nucleotides: TGTGCCAGTAGTCGACTAGCGGGAGGCCTCCAAGAGGCCCAGTACTTC. It specifies CASSRLAGGLQEAQYF. Full variable domain (remainder filled in from reference TRBV19 and TRBJ2-5): DGGITQSPKYLFRKEGQNVTLSCEQNLNHDAMYWYRQDPGQGLRLIYYSQIVNDFQKGDIAEGYSVSREKKESFPLTVTSAQKNPTAFYLCASSRLAGGLQEAQYFGPGTRLLVL.